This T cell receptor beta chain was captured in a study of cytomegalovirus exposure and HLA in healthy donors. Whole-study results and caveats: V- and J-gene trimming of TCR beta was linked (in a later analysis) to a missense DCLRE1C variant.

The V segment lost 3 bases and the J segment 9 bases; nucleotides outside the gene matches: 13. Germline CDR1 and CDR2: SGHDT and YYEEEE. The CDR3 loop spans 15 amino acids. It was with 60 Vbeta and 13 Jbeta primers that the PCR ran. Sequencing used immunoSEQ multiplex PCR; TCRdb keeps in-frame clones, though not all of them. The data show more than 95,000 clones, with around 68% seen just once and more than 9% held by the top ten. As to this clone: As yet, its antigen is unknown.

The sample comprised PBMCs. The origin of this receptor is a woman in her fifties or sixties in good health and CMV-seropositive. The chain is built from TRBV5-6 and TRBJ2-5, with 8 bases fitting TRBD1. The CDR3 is CASSSRGLASGAQYF. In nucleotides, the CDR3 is TGTGCCAGCAGCTCCAGGGGGCTCGCCTCCGGGGCCCAGTACTTC.